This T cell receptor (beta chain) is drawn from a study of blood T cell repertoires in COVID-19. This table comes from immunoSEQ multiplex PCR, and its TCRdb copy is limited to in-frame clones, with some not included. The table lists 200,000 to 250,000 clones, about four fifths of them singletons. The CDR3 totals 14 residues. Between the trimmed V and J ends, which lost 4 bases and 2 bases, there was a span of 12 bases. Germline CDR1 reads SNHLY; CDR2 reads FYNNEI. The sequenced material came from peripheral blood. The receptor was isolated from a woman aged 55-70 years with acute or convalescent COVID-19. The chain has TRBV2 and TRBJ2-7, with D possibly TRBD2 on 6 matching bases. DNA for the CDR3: TGTGCCAGCAGTGTTGGGGGGAGAGCCTACGAGCAGTACTTC. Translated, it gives CASSVGGRAYEQYF.